The T cell receptor (beta chain) described here comes from a study of chemoradiotherapy in HPV16-positive cancers (dated by TCRdb to the early 2020s). The study in broad terms: Candidate HPV-specific T-cell clones and common TCR motifs were defined by functional T-cell assays performed on cells from a couple of HPV16-positive patients. The study asked whether T-cell immunity to the HPV oncoproteins E6 and E7 changes during chemoradiotherapy and whether this immunity affects survival. TCR repertoires from some 90 patients with HPV-related cancers were then used to track the candidate HPV-specific TCRs and motifs.

Beyond this particular receptor, the publication reports: In HPV16-positive patients, expansion of HPV-responsive T cells during chemoradiotherapy was associated with improved recurrence-free survival. Expansion of candidate HPV-specific clones and E7-related TCR motifs was observed in the tumor microenvironment during treatment, whereas no such expansion was observed for non-HPV-specific T cells. The functional definition of HPV-specific T cells was derived from only a couple of HPV16-positive patients, and the survival association was reported for HPV16-positive patients.

The library was generated by the immunoSEQ multiplex PCR assay. In its TCRdb copy, this immuneACCESS table keeps in-frame sequences only and misses some clones. Where compared with another copy, unresolved V genes explain less than half of these, and the others have no known cause. Present in this sample are approximately 760 clones, 85% to 90% of which were seen just once. The ten most abundant clones make up 9.5% to 13% of the sample. In the case of this clone: Its target antigen remains unknown. No per-base quality is available; no much larger clone lies one base away.

Taken from cysteine to phenylalanine, the CDR3 has 13 residues. Here the CDR3 DNA is all that survives: 39 bases in frame from base 1. CDR1 and CDR2, per the germline V gene (reference sequence), are GTSNPN and SVGIG. Because repertoires were sampled repeatedly during chemoradiotherapy, clonal expansion in the tumor microenvironment could be followed. Here the sequenced sample was tumor tissue, taken from a patient who underwent chemoradiotherapy. The TCR originated in a human donor with HPV-associated anogenital cancer. The chain uses TRBV30 and TRBJ2-5; the D gene is perhaps TRBD1 or TRBD2, as each covers 5 bases. The J call is doubtful: the DNA matches TRBJ2-7 better. The CDR3 sequence is CAWSRGGLREQYF. Here is the DNA: TGTGCCTGGAGTCGGGGCGGGCTCCGCGAGCAGTACTTC.